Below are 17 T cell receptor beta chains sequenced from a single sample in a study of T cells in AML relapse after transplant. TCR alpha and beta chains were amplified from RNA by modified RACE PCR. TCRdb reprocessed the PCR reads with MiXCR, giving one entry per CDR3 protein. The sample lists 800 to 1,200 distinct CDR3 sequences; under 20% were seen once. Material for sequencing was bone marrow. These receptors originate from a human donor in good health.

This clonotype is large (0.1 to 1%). CDR3 DNA: TGTGCCAGCAGTTTACCAAAGACTAGCCTGCAAGAGACCCAGTACTTC. Its translation: CASSLPKTSLQETQYF. This rearrangement joins TRBV12-3 or TRBV12-4 to TRBJ2-5, with 7 bases identical to TRBD2. There are 16 residues in the CDR3. The V gene end was trimmed by 2 bases and the J gene end by 2 bases; junction bases not matched to a gene: 8.

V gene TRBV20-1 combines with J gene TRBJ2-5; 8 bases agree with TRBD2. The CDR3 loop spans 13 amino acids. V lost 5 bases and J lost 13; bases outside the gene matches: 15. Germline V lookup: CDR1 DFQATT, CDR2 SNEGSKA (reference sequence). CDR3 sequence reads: CSADGAGGETRYF. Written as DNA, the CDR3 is TGCAGTGCTGATGGGGCGGGGGGAGAGACCAGGTACTTC.

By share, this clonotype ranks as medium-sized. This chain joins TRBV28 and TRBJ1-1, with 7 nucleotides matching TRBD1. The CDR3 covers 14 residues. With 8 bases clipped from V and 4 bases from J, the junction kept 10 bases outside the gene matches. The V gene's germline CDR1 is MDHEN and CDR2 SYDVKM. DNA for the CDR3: TGTGCCAGCGGAATGACAGGGATGGGCACTGAAGCTTTCTTT. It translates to CASGMTGMGTEAFF.

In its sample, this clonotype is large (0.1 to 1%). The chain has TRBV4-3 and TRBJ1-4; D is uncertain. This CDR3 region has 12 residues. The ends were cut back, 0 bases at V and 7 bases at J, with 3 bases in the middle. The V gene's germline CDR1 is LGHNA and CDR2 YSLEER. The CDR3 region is CASSQDSEKLFF. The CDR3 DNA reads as TGCGCCAGCAGCCAAGATAGTGAAAAACTGTTTTTT.

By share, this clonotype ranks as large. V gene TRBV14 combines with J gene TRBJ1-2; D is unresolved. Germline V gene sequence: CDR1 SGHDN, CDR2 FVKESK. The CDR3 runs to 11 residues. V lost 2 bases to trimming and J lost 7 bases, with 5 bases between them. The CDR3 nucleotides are TGTGCCAGCAGCCAAATTTCTGGCTACACCTTC. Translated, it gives CASSQISGYTF.

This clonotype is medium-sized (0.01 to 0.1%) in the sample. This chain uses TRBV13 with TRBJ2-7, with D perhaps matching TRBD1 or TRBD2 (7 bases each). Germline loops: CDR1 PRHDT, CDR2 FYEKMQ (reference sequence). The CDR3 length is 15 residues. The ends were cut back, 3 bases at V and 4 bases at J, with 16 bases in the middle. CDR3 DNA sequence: TGTGCCAGCAGCTTTTATTCAGGGGGGGAATACGAGCAGTACTTC. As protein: CASSFYSGGEYEQYF.

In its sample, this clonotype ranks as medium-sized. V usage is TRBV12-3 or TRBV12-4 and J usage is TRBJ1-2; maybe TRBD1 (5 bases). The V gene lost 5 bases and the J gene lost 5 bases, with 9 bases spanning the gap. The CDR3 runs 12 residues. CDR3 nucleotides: TGTGCCAGCAGTCCCTCAGGGTATGGCTACACCTTC. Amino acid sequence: CASSPSGYGYTF.

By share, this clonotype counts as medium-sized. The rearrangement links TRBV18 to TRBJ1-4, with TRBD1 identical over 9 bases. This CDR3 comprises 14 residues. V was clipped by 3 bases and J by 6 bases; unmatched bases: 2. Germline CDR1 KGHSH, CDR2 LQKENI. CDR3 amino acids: CASSPRTGDEKLFF. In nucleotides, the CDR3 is TGTGCCAGCTCACCGAGGACAGGGGATGAAAAACTGTTTTTT. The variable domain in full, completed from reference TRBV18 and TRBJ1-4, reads NAGVMQNPRHLVRRRGQEARLRCSPMKGHSHVYWYRQLPEEGLKFMVYLQKENIIDESGMPKERFSAEFPKEGPSILRIQQVVRGDSAAYFCASSPRTGDEKLFFGSGTQLSVL.

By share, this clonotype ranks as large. In DNA, the CDR3 is TGCGCCAGCAGCTTGGGGACTATCAATGAGCAGTTCTTC. The encoded protein is CASSLGTINEQFF. This rearrangement joins TRBV5-1 to TRBJ2-1, with D possibly TRBD2 on 6 matching bases. Per germline, CDR1 SGHRS and CDR2 YFSETQ. Trimming pared 0 bases from V and 6 bases from J, leaving 7 bases between. The length of the CDR3 is 13 residues.

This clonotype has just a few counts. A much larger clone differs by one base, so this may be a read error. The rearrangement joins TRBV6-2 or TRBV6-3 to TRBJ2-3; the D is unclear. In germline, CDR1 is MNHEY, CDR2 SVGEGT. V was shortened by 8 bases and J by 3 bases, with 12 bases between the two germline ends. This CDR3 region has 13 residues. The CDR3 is CASGHWETDTQYF. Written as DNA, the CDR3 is TGTGCCAGCGGCCACTGGGAAACAGATACGCAGTATTTT.

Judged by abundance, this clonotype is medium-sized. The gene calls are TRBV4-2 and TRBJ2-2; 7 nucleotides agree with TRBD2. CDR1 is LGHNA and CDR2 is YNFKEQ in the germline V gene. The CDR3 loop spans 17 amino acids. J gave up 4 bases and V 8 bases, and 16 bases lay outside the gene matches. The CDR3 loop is CASYQEAAGFTTGELFF. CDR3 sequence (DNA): TGTGCCAGCTACCAAGAAGCAGCGGGATTTACCACCGGGGAGCTGTTTTTT.

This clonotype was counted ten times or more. The CDR3: CAWRKRSEYTDTQYF. The CDR3, as DNA: TGTGCCTGGAGGAAGCGCTCCGAATACACAGATACGCAGTATTTT. The genes are TRBV30 and TRBJ2-3; no definite D call. Deletions cut 3 bases from V and 2 bases from J, with 15 bases between. The CDR3 consists of 15 residues. Germline V gives CDR1 GTSNPN, CDR2 SVGIG (reference sequence).

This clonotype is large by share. The CDR3 is CASSWGTGSYEQYF. The CDR3 nucleotides are TGTGCCAGCAGTTGGGGGACAGGGTCCTACGAGCAGTACTTC. This chain links TRBV6-5 with TRBJ2-7, with 9 bases aligning to TRBD1. Trimming cost V 4 bases and J 1 base; bases outside gene matches: 2. The germline V gene has CDR1 MNHEY and CDR2 SVGAGI. The CDR3 has 14 amino acids.

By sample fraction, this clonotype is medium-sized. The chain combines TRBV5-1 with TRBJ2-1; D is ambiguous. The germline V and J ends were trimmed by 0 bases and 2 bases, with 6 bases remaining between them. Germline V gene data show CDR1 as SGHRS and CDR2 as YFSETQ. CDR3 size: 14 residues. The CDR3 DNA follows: TGCGCCAGCAGCTTGGCGGCCGCCTACAATGAGCAGTTCTTC. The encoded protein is CASSLAAAYNEQFF.

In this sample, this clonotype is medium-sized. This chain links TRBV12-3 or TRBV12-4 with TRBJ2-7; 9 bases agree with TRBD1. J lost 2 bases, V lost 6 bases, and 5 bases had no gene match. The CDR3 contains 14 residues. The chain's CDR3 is CASRPGQGAYEQYF. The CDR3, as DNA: TGTGCCAGCAGGCCGGGACAGGGAGCCTACGAGCAGTACTTC.

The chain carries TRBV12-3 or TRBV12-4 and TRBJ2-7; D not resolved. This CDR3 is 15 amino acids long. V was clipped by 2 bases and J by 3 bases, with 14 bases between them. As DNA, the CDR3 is TGTGCCAGCAGTTTATCTTTCTCGCTCAGCTACGAGCAGTACTTC. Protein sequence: CASSLSFSLSYEQYF.

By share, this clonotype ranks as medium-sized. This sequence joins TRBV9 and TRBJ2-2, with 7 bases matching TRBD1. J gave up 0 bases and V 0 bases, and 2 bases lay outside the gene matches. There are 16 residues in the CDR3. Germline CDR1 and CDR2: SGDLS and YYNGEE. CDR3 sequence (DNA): TGTGCCAGCAGCGTAGATGGACAGGCGAACACCGGGGAGCTGTTTTTT. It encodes CASSVDGQANTGELFF.